This passage covers 22 T cell receptor beta chains from one sample sequenced in a study of human T cells and chemical hapten exposure (dated by TCRdb to about 2021). The method was RACE. Sequencing used a NextSeq 500. TCRdb applied fastp at Q25 and MiXCR to the public reads, then kept only in-frame beta chains. When rows share a CDR3 protein, they turn into one entry using the most common DNA and genes. For this sample there are about 120,000 distinct CDR3 sequences; approximately 15% appear just once. The ten largest clones represent approximately 0.92% of the sample. Taken with the paper, the label for time point translates to: patch test 1, 2 weeks after DPC sensitization. The treatment or condition label on this specimen signifies: therapeutic diphenylcyclopropenone sensitization with weekly scalp DPC. Here the sequenced sample was whole blood, taken in connection with sensitization to the hapten diphenylcyclopropenone (DPC). The receptor source for this set is a man aged 18 to 29 with alopecia areata. Some clones in this sample may be carry-over from other donors' samples.

V and J are TRBV12-3 or TRBV12-4 and TRBJ1-1, with TRBD1 identical over 12 bases. V shed 5 bases and J 6 bases; nucleotides not matched to a gene: 7. CDR3 size: 15 residues. The CDR3 DNA is TGTGCCAGCAGTGTGTACCGGGACAGGGGGCCTGAAGCTTTCTTT. This codes for CASSVYRDRGPEAFF.

This clonotype has just a few counts. The chain employs TRBV28 and TRBJ2-5, with D uncertain. The CDR3 consists of 17 residues. V lost 2 bases to trimming and J lost 3 bases, with 19 bases between them. Germline V gene lookup returns CDR1 MDHEN and CDR2 SYDVKM. Here the CDR3 reads CASSLNYGNGLEETQYF. CDR3 bases: TGTGCCAGCAGTTTAAATTACGGCAACGGCTTAGAAGAGACCCAGTACTTC.

V usage is TRBV7-2 and J usage is TRBJ2-7, with 9 nucleotides matching TRBD1. J was trimmed by 3 bases and V by 5 bases; bases with no gene match: 2. The CDR3 totals 13 residues. Germline lookup yields CDR1 SGHTA and CDR2 FQGNSA. The CDR3 DNA is TGTGCCAGCAGCCGACAGGGGGTCTACGAGCAGTACTTC. Its protein is CASSRQGVYEQYF. The full variable domain, completed using reference TRBV7-2 and TRBJ2-7, is GAGVSQSPSNKVTEKGKDVELRCDPISGHTALYWYRQSLGQGLEFLIYFQGNSAPDKSGLPSDRFSAERTGGSVSTLTIQRTQQEDSAVYLCASSRQGVYEQYFGPGTRLTVT.

This clonotype appeared a few times. J is TRBJ2-1 and V is TRBV4-3, with TRBD2 matching 9 bases. Trimming at V came to 4 bases and at J to 8 bases, leaving 15 bases not matched to a gene. The CDR3 sequence is 17 residues long. Germline CDR1 and CDR2: LGHNA and YSLEER. CDR3 region: CASSPQFGGGAGDEQFF. The CDR3 nucleotides are TGCGCCAGCAGCCCCCAGTTTGGCGGGGGGGCCGGAGATGAGCAGTTCTTC.

This clonotype was seen only a few times. The chain couples TRBV25-1 to TRBJ2-1, with TRBD1 as a possible D gene (6 bases). This CDR3 has 15 residues. Between the trimmed V and J ends, which lost 6 bases and 0 bases, there was a span of 12 bases. Germline CDR1 is MGHDK and CDR2 is SYGVNS. CDR3 amino acids: CASSRTASSYNEQFF. The CDR3, as DNA: TGTGCCAGCAGCAGGACAGCTAGCTCCTACAATGAGCAGTTCTTC.

This clonotype has just a few counts. The V call is TRBV29-1, the J call TRBJ2-2; unclear D gene. This CDR3 has 14 residues. Germline assignment: CDR1 SQVTM and CDR2 ANQGSEA. Trimming removed 3 bases from V and 7 bases from J, with 15 bases in between. The CDR3 bases are TGCAGCGTTGAGGCAGTTTCTATAGGCGGGGAGCTGTTTTTT. Translated: CSVEAVSIGGELFF.

This clonotype came up a few times. V usage is TRBV12-3 or TRBV12-4 and J usage is TRBJ2-7; tentative D call: TRBD1 (5 bases). This CDR3 is built from 14 residues. V was clipped by 2 bases and J by 7 bases, with 15 bases between them. The CDR3 DNA sequence: TGTGCCAGCAGTTTATCGCCAGGGCGCGAGGAGCAGTACGTC. The encoded protein is CASSLSPGREEQYV.

This clonotype has only a few counts. The chain employs TRBV18 and TRBJ2-1, with a possible D match to TRBD1 (5 bases). CDR1 and CDR2 from the germline V gene are KGHSH and LQKENI. The CDR3 consists of 17 residues. V lost 0 bases, J lost 8 bases, and 20 bases lay in between. In DNA form, the CDR3 reads TGTGCCAGCTCACCACCGAACAGGCTGATCGTTAGGGATGAGCAGTTCTTC. Translation: CASSPPNRLIVRDEQFF.

This chain links TRBV13 with TRBJ1-1, with D unclear. Trimming left V 5 bases short and J 5 bases short, with 15 bases between. Germline lookup yields CDR1 PRHDT and CDR2 FYEKMQ (reference sequence). The CDR3 is made up of 14 amino acids. CDR3 bases: TGTGCCAGCAGCATGGACCCGATCACGACTGAAGCTTTCTTT. This encodes CASSMDPITTEAFF.

This clonotype was found many times. This sequence joins TRBV19 and TRBJ1-2, with D hard to call. This CDR3 has 15 residues. Germline lookup yields CDR1 LNHDA and CDR2 SQIVND (reference sequence). V lost 7 bases to trimming and J lost 0 bases, with 15 bases between them. This CDR3 is CASMNYQTPNYGYTF. The CDR3 nucleotides are TGTGCCAGTATGAACTACCAAACACCTAACTATGGCTACACCTTC.

Regarding this clonotype: A much larger clone is a single base away; this may be a read error. This chain joins TRBV29-1 and TRBJ2-7; no definite D call. The CDR3 is 12 residues long. Trimming left V 1 base short and J 7 bases short, with 11 bases between. Germline CDR1 and CDR2: SQVTM and ANQGSEA. The DNA for the CDR3 is TGCAGCGTTGAAGGGTGTCTAAAAGAGCAGTACGTC. Its translation: CSVEGCLKEQYV.

This rearrangement joins TRBV12-3 or TRBV12-4 to TRBJ2-1, with 9 bases lining up with TRBD1. V shed 5 bases and J 9 bases; nucleotides not matched to a gene: 17. This CDR3 has 17 amino acids. The DNA of the CDR3 is TGTGCCAGCAGTCGCCTGCTTTATGGACAGGGGAGGGGTGAGCAGTTCTTC. Protein: CASSRLLYGQGRGEQFF.

This sequence joins TRBV18 and TRBJ2-5; TRBD1 matches 7 bases. V trimming: 3 bases; J trimming: 1 base; junction bases outside the gene matches: 8. The germline V gene encodes CDR1 KGHSH and CDR2 LQKENI. The CDR3 extends over 16 amino acids. The CDR3 region has the DNA TGTGCCAGCTCACCCTTTAGGGGGCGGAGCCAAGAGACCCAGTACTTC. Protein sequence: CASSPFRGRSQETQYF.

The chain recombines TRBV20-1 with TRBJ1-3; 7 bases agree with TRBD1. Germline CDR1 is DFQATT and CDR2 is SNEGSKA (reference sequence). The CDR3 runs 15 residues. V lost 0 bases to trimming and J lost 4 bases; unmatched junction nucleotides: 6. The CDR3 DNA reads TGCAGTGCTAGAGAGACAGGGATCTCCGGAAACACCATATATTTT. As protein: CSARETGISGNTIYF.

This clonotype appeared a few times. The chain employs TRBV27 and TRBJ2-1; TRBD2 matches at 7 bases. This CDR3 spans 14 amino acids. Trimming took 5 bases from V and 10 from J; bases not matched to a gene: 11. Germline values: CDR1 MNHEY, CDR2 SMNVEV (reference sequence). The CDR3 DNA follows: TGTGCCAGCAGTGCTACACCGGGACTATACGAGCAGTTCTTC. Translating it yields CASSATPGLYEQFF.

The rearrangement uses TRBV10-3 and TRBJ1-1, with unresolved D. This CDR3 spans 13 amino acids. V lost 6 bases to trimming and J lost 6 bases, with 14 bases between them. Germline values: CDR1 ENHRY, CDR2 SYGVKD. In DNA, the CDR3 is TGTGCCATCAGGGCCCGACCGGATGCTGAAGCTTTCTTT. It translates to CAIRARPDAEAFF.

This chain joins TRBV6-1 and TRBJ2-3; D is unresolved. Germline V gene lookup returns CDR1 MNHNS and CDR2 SASEGT. This CDR3 spans 11 amino acids. V lost 8 bases and J 5 bases, leaving 8 bases between the germline ends. CDR3 protein: CASGVGDTQYF. CDR3 DNA sequence: TGTGCCAGCGGGGTGGGAGATACGCAGTATTTT.

The V gene is TRBV4-3, the J gene TRBJ2-5; D is perhaps TRBD1 or TRBD2 (5 bases each). This CDR3 is built from 13 residues. Per germline, CDR1 LGHNA and CDR2 YSLEER. Trimming cost V 6 bases and J 3 bases, with 11 bases left between them. This chain's CDR3 is CASSFGTEETQYF. The CDR3 bases are TGCGCCAGCAGTTTCGGGACGGAAGAGACCCAGTACTTC.

The V gene is TRBV10-3, the J gene TRBJ2-2; D not resolved. Germline CDR1 reads ENHRY; CDR2 reads SYGVKD. The CDR3 totals 15 residues. Trimming took 0 bases from V and 0 from J, leaving 5 bases between them. CDR3: CAISESTANTGELFF. DNA of the CDR3: TGTGCCATCAGTGAGTCAACGGCGAACACCGGGGAGCTGTTTTTT.

This chain connects TRBV7-9 to TRBJ1-4; D not resolved. The germline V gene encodes CDR1 SEHNR and CDR2 FQNEAQ (reference sequence). V lost 6 bases, J lost 13 bases, and 18 bases lay in between. This CDR3 has 13 amino acids. This CDR3 is CASSLGERSPLFF. The CDR3, as DNA: TGTGCCAGCAGTCTCGGAGAACGTTCCCCACTGTTTTTT.

This sequence joins TRBV25-1 and TRBJ1-1; no clear D. The CDR3 sequence is 13 residues long. Trimming pared 3 bases from V and 10 bases from J, leaving 15 bases between. Germline V gives CDR1 MGHDK, CDR2 SYGVNS. The CDR3 sequence: CASSDPAYSRAFF. DNA of the CDR3: TGTGCCAGCAGTGACCCTGCCTATTCACGAGCTTTCTTT. Filled out from reference TRBV25-1 and TRBJ1-1, the complete variable domain reads EADIYQTPRYLVIGTGKKITLECSQTMGHDKMYWYQQDPGMELHLIHYSYGVNSTEKGDLSSESTVSRIRTEHFPLTLESARPSHTSQYLCASSDPAYSRAFFGQGTRLTVV.

This clonotype was seen only a few times. This chain connects TRBV9 to TRBJ2-3; D gene uncertain. There are 14 residues in the CDR3. V was trimmed by 4 bases and J by 6 bases, leaving 15 bases between them. Looked up from germline, CDR1 is SGDLS and CDR2 is YYNGEE. CDR3 amino acids: CASSPGGVGDTQYF. In nucleotides, the CDR3 is TGTGCCAGCAGCCCCGGTGGGGTTGGGGATACGCAGTATTTT.